The 5 T cell receptor beta chains in this list originate from one sample, sequenced in a study of blood T cell repertoires in COVID-19. Profiled with immunoSEQ multiplex PCR; TCRdb holds only in-frame clones, not every one. The repertoire consists of some 150,000 clones, with approximately 87% occurring once and the leading ten covering over 35%. Sequencing was done on a sample of peripheral blood. The receptors stem from a human donor in a cohort sampled during active COVID-19.

About this clone: No DNA is shown, since the ends of the CDR3 on it are uncertain; the CDR3 is the one TCRdb lists. This chain's CDR3 is CASSLVRARASTDTQYF. This chain connects TRBV11-3 to TRBJ2-3; the table names TRBD1, a call not compared with the DNA. From its first to its last residue, the CDR3 has 17 amino acids. Germline CDR1 SGHNT, CDR2 YENEEA.

This clone was found a few times. The V gene is TRBV2, the J gene TRBJ1-5; 8 bases fit TRBD1. Germline CDR1 is SNHLY and CDR2 is FYNNEI. Trimming cost V 6 bases and J 6 bases; bases outside gene matches: 7. There are 14 residues in the CDR3. CDR3 DNA sequence: TGTGCCAGCAGCCCCGACAGGGGAAGTCAGCCCCAGCATTTT. It translates to CASSPDRGSQPQHF.

The V gene is TRBV30, the J gene TRBJ1-1, with D perhaps TRBD1 (5 bases). CDR1 is GTSNPN and CDR2 is SVGIG in the germline V gene (reference sequence). The ends were cut back, 4 bases at V and 11 bases at J, with 20 bases in the middle. The CDR3 sequence is 13 residues long. The CDR3 nucleotides read TGTGCCTGGACCGAGGACACCTACCTATGGGCTTTCTTT. Its translation: CAWTEDTYLWAFF.

The V and J genes are TRBV5-6 and TRBJ2-5, with TRBD2 matching 10 bases. The CDR3 runs 13 residues. Germline loops: CDR1 SGHDT, CDR2 YYEEEE. V lost 2 bases and J lost 7; bases outside the gene matches: 2. This chain's CDR3 is CASSFSGGSTQYF. The DNA for the CDR3 is TGTGCCAGCAGCTTTAGCGGGGGGTCGACCCAGTACTTC.

The CDR3 reads CASSLDRTGPYGYTF. The CDR3 DNA reads as TGTGCCAGCAGCCTCGACAGGACAGGCCCCTATGGCTACACCTTC. The chain recombines TRBV27 with TRBJ1-2; 7 bases fit TRBD1. V gave up 6 bases and J gave up 4 bases; unmatched junction bases: 11. Germline V gene data show CDR1 as MNHEY and CDR2 as SMNVEV (reference sequence). The CDR3 runs 15 residues.